This T cell receptor beta chain was sequenced in a study of cytomegalovirus exposure and HLA in healthy donors. Study-level results: Per a later analysis, roughly 17,000 TCR beta sequences showed association with HLA alleles at 0.05 false discovery rate. Several of the most significant clusters appeared linked to common viral pathogens, based on a later analysis. Some public TCRs appeared in many individuals, while most sequences were rare. The authors reported that TCR beta sequences could predict HLA-A and HLA-B alleles. These predictions were accurate for most subjects in the first cohort.

PCR employed 60 Vbeta and 13 Jbeta primers. Only in-frame clones appear in the TCRdb table, and some are missing; sequencing was by immunoSEQ multiplex PCR. The repertoire holds about 120,000 clones, with 77% as singletons. In the case of this clone: Its antigen is still unknown.

The V and J ends lost 6 bases and 3 bases, in that order; junction bases with no gene match: 8. Per germline, CDR1 MNHEY and CDR2 SVGAGI. This CDR3 has 15 residues. The chain links TRBV6-5 to TRBJ1-2; 9 nucleotides match TRBD1. Sequenced material: PBMCs. This clonotype was obtained from a young man in good health and CMV-seropositive. CDR3 sequence reads: CASSLGTGRDYGYTF. The CDR3 bases are TGTGCCAGCAGCTTGGGGACAGGGAGGGACTATGGCTACACCTTC.